This TCR beta chain was documented in a study of blood T cell repertoires in COVID-19. Study overall: The analysed material was cDNA or gDNA that came from T cells, B-cell-depleted T cells, or PBMCs.

Study processing details: By means of reference gene primer amplification, nucleated cell counts were estimated. The data were produced by immunoSEQ multiplex PCR, yet TCRdb's version contains in-frame clones alone and is incomplete. V, J and clone size were drawn from that table, and D and trimming were deduced from the DNA. This table has about 210,000 clones, roughly 77% appearing once. Cohorts were assigned according to the clinical history that participants reported. Cohort 3 recovery required two negative PCRs, clearance, or symptom resolution. Per germline, CDR1 SGHNT and CDR2 YENEEA. The trim removed 9 bases at V and 6 bases at J, leaving 13 bases unmatched. This CDR3 contains 14 residues.

The TCR was taken from a man aged 35 to 55 who had recovered from COVID-19. The chain recombines TRBV11-3 with TRBJ1-2, with TRBD1 identical over 7 bases. The sample comprised PBMCs or T cells enriched from blood (not recorded which). The CDR3 sequence is CASLFEGAGHGYTF. The DNA of the CDR3 is TGTGCCAGTCTTTTCGAGGGGGCAGGGCATGGCTACACCTTC.